Following are 30 T cell receptor beta chains from one sample sequenced in a study of control samples from healthy donors and cancer patients. The method was immunoSEQ multiplex PCR; TCRdb's version includes in-frame clones alone and lacks a portion of them. The table lists about 76,000 clones, around 90% of them singletons. What was sequenced was PBMCs. These receptors were collected from a woman aged 50 to 60 with colorectal cancer.

For the CDR3, the DNA is TGTGCCAGCAGCCAAGAGAGGGGGGGCTCCTACGAGCAGTACGTC. Its translation is CASSQERGGSYEQYV. The V gene is TRBV3-1 (or the pseudogene TRBV3-2), the J gene TRBJ2-7, with D possibly matching TRBD2 (7 bases). Trimming took off 0 bases at V and 0 bases at J, with 9 bases between the two ends. The CDR3 covers 15 residues. Per the germline V gene, CDR1 is LGHDT and CDR2 is YNNKEL (reference sequence).

The V call is TRBV24-1, the J call TRBJ2-1; unclear D gene. V was clipped by 0 bases and J by 0 bases, with 8 bases between them. This CDR3 is 16 amino acids long. Germline V gene lookup returns CDR1 KGHDR and CDR2 SFDVKD. CDR3 nucleotide sequence: TGTGCCACCAGTGATTTGTGGGGAAGCTCCTACAATGAGCAGTTCTTC. Amino acids: CATSDLWGSSYNEQFF.

The chain joins TRBV7-2 to TRBJ1-3; D uncertain. V was pared by 1 base and J by 1 base, with 8 bases between. Per germline, CDR1 SGHTA and CDR2 FQGNSA. The CDR3 spans 15 residues. Here the CDR3 DNA reads TGTGCCAGCAGCTTAGAGGGCAGTTCTGGAAACACCATATATTTT. Translated, it gives CASSLEGSSGNTIYF.

This sequence joins TRBV14 and TRBJ1-3; D perhaps matches TRBD1 (5 bases). The CDR3 totals 17 residues. Germline-derived CDR1 and CDR2 are SGHDN and FVKESK. V lost 0 bases and J 10 bases, leaving 22 bases between the germline ends. CDR3 DNA: TGTGCCAGCAGCCAAGATACCCCGCAGGGCCCCAGGCGAACCATATATTTT. Protein: CASSQDTPQGPRRTIYF.

The chain couples TRBV11-3 to TRBJ2-5; weak D call: TRBD1 (7 bases). This CDR3 spans 15 amino acids. V gave up 1 base and J gave up 1 base, with 10 bases separating them. The germline CDR1 and CDR2 sequences are SGHNT and YENEEA. The CDR3 DNA is TGTGCCAGCAGCTTAGGACAGGGAGGCCAAGAGACCCAGTACTTC. Translated, it gives CASSLGQGGQETQYF.

This rearrangement joins TRBV12-3 or TRBV12-4 to TRBJ1-2, with unresolved D. This CDR3 has 12 residues. The V end was cut by 3 bases, the J end by 8 bases, with 10 bases between. The CDR3 spells CASSLWSGGYTF. CDR3 bases: TGTGCCAGCAGTTTGTGGTCTGGCGGCTACACCTTC.

V and J are TRBV27 and TRBJ2-3, with 11 bases aligning to TRBD2. Losses at the gene ends were 3 bases for V and 3 bases for J; bases not matched to a gene: 5. The CDR3 has 16 amino acids. From germline, CDR1 is MNHEY and CDR2 SMNVEV (reference sequence). The CDR3 is CASSFFSGGGTDTQYF. In DNA, the CDR3 is TGTGCCAGCAGTTTTTTTAGCGGGGGGGGTACAGATACGCAGTATTTT.

This chain connects TRBV5-5 to TRBJ2-6; D is ambiguous. This CDR3 contains 17 residues. CDR1 is SGHKS and CDR2 is YYEKEE in the germline V gene (reference sequence). The V end was cut by 0 bases, the J end by 0 bases, with 10 bases between. CDR3 region: CASSLVGLSSGANVLTF. CDR3 nucleotide sequence: TGTGCCAGCAGCTTGGTAGGGCTGAGCTCTGGGGCCAACGTCCTGACTTTC.

This clone was recorded only once. The V gene is TRBV5-8, the J gene TRBJ2-7; 7 bases are shared with TRBD1. The CDR3 loop spans 14 amino acids. The ends lost 4 bases at V and 2 bases at J; junction bases unmatched: 6. From germline, CDR1 is SGHTS and CDR2 YDEGEE. The CDR3 protein is CASSIRQGPYEQYV. The CDR3 DNA reads as TGTGCCAGCAGCATAAGACAGGGCCCCTACGAGCAGTACGTC.

This chain uses TRBV3-1 (or the pseudogene TRBV3-2) with TRBJ2-3; 7 positions agree with TRBD2. Germline CDR1 and CDR2: LGHDT and YNNKEL (reference sequence). The CDR3 runs to 12 residues. V lost 4 bases, J lost 12 bases, and 7 bases stayed unmatched. Here the CDR3 DNA reads TGTGCCAGCAGCCCGGGACGGGGGGAACAGTATTTT. Translated, it gives CASSPGRGEQYF.

This clone showed up just once. The chain uses TRBV3-1 (or the pseudogene TRBV3-2) and TRBJ1-5; 7 bases line up with TRBD1. CDR1 and CDR2 from the germline V gene are LGHDT and YNNKEL (reference sequence). V lost 0 bases and J lost 6; bases outside the gene matches: 17. The CDR3 runs 19 residues. This chain's CDR3 is CASSQDQVGTAWKGQPQHF. The CDR3 DNA reads as TGTGCCAGCAGCCAAGACCAGGTCGGGACAGCTTGGAAGGGTCAGCCCCAGCATTTT.

The V and J genes are TRBV2 and TRBJ1-1, with D possibly TRBD1 on 6 matching bases. The ends were cut back, 2 bases at V and 2 bases at J, with 12 bases in the middle. Per germline, CDR1 SNHLY and CDR2 FYNNEI. The CDR3 consists of 15 residues. CDR3 DNA sequence: TGTGCCAGCAGTGAAAGGGGGGCGGGCAACACTGAAGCTTTCTTT. This translates into CASSERGAGNTEAFF.

V is TRBV7-2 and J is TRBJ2-3, with 11 bases aligning to TRBD1. V gave up 5 bases and J gave up 3 bases; unmatched junction bases: 4. The CDR3 covers 15 residues. The germline V gene has CDR1 SGHTA and CDR2 FQGNSA. For the CDR3, the DNA is TGTGCCAGCAGCGAGGGGACAGGGGGGACAGATACGCAGTATTTT. This gives the protein CASSEGTGGTDTQYF.

The count of this clone is one. The gene calls are TRBV14 and TRBJ2-1; TRBD2 aligns across 9 bases. The junction had 14 bases not matched to a gene; V was cut back by 0 bases and J by 8 bases. CDR3 length: 18 amino acids. Germline CDR1 and CDR2: SGHDN and FVKESK. This chain's CDR3 is CASSQDYSGGPLVHEQFF. The CDR3 DNA sequence: TGTGCCAGCAGCCAAGATTACAGCGGGGGGCCCCTCGTGCATGAGCAGTTCTTC.

In this sample, this clone turned up once. CDR3 bases: TGTGCCAGCAGTGAAGCGACACACAATCAGCCCCAGCATTTT. Protein sequence: CASSEATHNQPQHF. The V and J genes are TRBV6-1 and TRBJ1-5; D unresolved. V lost 0 bases and J lost 3, with 6 bases in between. The CDR3 totals 14 residues. Per the germline V gene, CDR1 is MNHNS and CDR2 is SASEGT.

This clone came up once. The chain combines TRBV18 with TRBJ2-3; no reliable D call. The germline V gene has CDR1 KGHSH and CDR2 LQKENI. The CDR3 runs to 16 residues. V was shortened by 1 base and J by 3 bases, with 14 bases between the two germline ends. The CDR3, as DNA: TGTGCCAGCTCACCACAAGCCAGCGATGGAACAGATACGCAGTATTTT. Encoded protein: CASSPQASDGTDTQYF.

This clone was detected once. V gene TRBV5-6 combines with J gene TRBJ2-1; D is unclear. Trimming removed 5 bases at V and 1 base at J, with 4 bases between. CDR1 is SGHDT, CDR2 YYEEEE, per germline. CDR3 length: 12 residues. The CDR3 reads CASSPSYNEQFF. In DNA, the CDR3 is TGTGCCAGCAGTCCTTCCTACAATGAGCAGTTCTTC.

This clone was counted once. The genes are TRBV3-1 (or the pseudogene TRBV3-2) and TRBJ2-5; D might be TRBD2 (5 bases). The CDR3 sequence is 14 residues long. V was trimmed by 4 bases and J by 4 bases, leaving 13 bases between them. Germline values: CDR1 LGHDT, CDR2 YNNKEL (reference sequence). The CDR3 nucleotides read TGTGCCAGCAGCCCCTCCGGGATCCGAGAGACCCAGTACTTC. Translated: CASSPSGIRETQYF.

This clone was recorded only once. The chain is built from TRBV6-5 and TRBJ2-1; D not resolved. The CDR3 loop spans 15 amino acids. Trimming removed 2 bases from V and 5 bases from J, with 13 bases in between. CDR1 is MNHEY and CDR2 is SVGAGI in the germline V gene. The CDR3 sequence: CASSYTEFRHNEQFF. The CDR3 nucleotides are TGTGCCAGCAGTTACACAGAGTTTCGCCACAATGAGCAGTTCTTC.

In this sample, this clone turned up once. The genes are TRBV28 and TRBJ1-2; the D is unclear. CDR3 size: 15 residues. The V gene lost 5 bases and the J gene lost 5 bases, with 18 bases spanning the gap. Germline V gene lookup returns CDR1 MDHEN and CDR2 SYDVKM. The CDR3 bases are TGTGCCAGCAGTCCGACACAGACACCATTTTATGGCTACACCTTC. Protein sequence: CASSPTQTPFYGYTF.

V gene TRBV4-1 combines with J gene TRBJ2-3; TRBD1 or TRBD2 may be the D gene (7 bases each). Germline V CDR1 and CDR2: MGHRA, YSYEKL. There are 16 residues in the CDR3. Trimming removed 1 base from V and 5 bases from J, with 16 bases in between. The CDR3 sequence is CASSQGQGGSEDTQYF. The CDR3 coding sequence is TGCGCCAGCAGCCAAGGACAGGGAGGGTCAGAAGATACGCAGTATTTT.

The CDR3 DNA sequence: TGTGCCAGCAGCTCGTTGGCAGGGGGCGGCAATCAGCCCCAGCATTTT. As protein: CASSSLAGGGNQPQHF. The chain combines TRBV7-9 with TRBJ1-5; TRBD1 matches at 8 bases. V dropped 4 bases and J dropped 2; count of bases not matched to a gene: 7. Germline values: CDR1 SEHNR, CDR2 FQNEAQ (reference sequence). This CDR3 contains 16 residues.

The V call is TRBV12-3 or TRBV12-4, the J call TRBJ1-6; TRBD1 might be the D (5 bases). Trimming took 6 bases from V and 5 from J, leaving 8 bases between them. The CDR3 spans 13 residues. CDR3: CASRGGNNSPLHF. The CDR3 DNA follows: TGTGCCAGCAGGGGGGGAAATAATTCACCCCTCCACTTT.

The chain recombines TRBV30 with TRBJ1-1, with a tentative D call TRBD1 (5 bases). The CDR3 contains 12 residues. Germline V gives CDR1 GTSNPN, CDR2 SVGIG (reference sequence). V was shortened by 5 bases and J by 2 bases, with 9 bases between the two germline ends. In DNA, the CDR3 is TGTGCCTGGGCAGGGAGTAACACTGAAGCTTTCTTT. This codes for CAWAGSNTEAFF.

J is TRBJ2-3 and V is TRBV5-1; no firm D call. Germline assignment: CDR1 SGHRS and CDR2 YFSETQ. With 0 bases removed from V and 4 bases from J, the gap between germline ends came to 15 bases. The CDR3 spans 16 residues. In DNA form, the CDR3 reads TGCGCCAGCAGCTTGGAGGCCGTCGGGCGGTCAGATACGCAGTATTTT. Translation: CASSLEAVGRSDTQYF.

The rearrangement uses TRBV19 and TRBJ2-2, with 10 bases lining up with TRBD1. After removal of 7 bases from V and 4 bases from J, the junction contained 3 bases not matched to a gene. Germline assignment: CDR1 LNHDA and CDR2 SQIVND (reference sequence). The CDR3 spans 14 residues. The chain's CDR3 is CASTGQGPTGELFF. CDR3 coding DNA: TGTGCCAGTACGGGACAGGGGCCCACCGGGGAGCTGTTTTTT.

V usage is TRBV24-1 and J usage is TRBJ1-2, with 10 nucleotides matching TRBD1. Germline V gene lookup returns CDR1 KGHDR and CDR2 SFDVKD. The CDR3 extends over 16 amino acids. Trimming cost V 4 bases and J 3 bases; bases outside gene matches: 7. The CDR3 spells CATSETGTGEDYGYTF. The CDR3 region has the DNA TGTGCCACCAGTGAAACCGGGACAGGGGAAGACTATGGCTACACCTTC.

V usage is TRBV6-5 and J usage is TRBJ1-1, with D maybe TRBD1 (5 bases). The CDR3 consists of 14 residues. With 4 bases removed from V and 4 bases from J, the gap between germline ends came to 13 bases. The germline V gene has CDR1 MNHEY and CDR2 SVGAGI. The CDR3 protein is CASSFRQRLTEAFF. CDR3 coding DNA: TGTGCCAGCAGTTTTCGACAGCGACTCACTGAAGCTTTCTTT.

The V call is TRBV5-1, the J call TRBJ2-7; D is uncertain. Trimming shortened V by 4 bases and J by 1 base, and 9 bases separated the two germline ends. Germline V gene lookup returns CDR1 SGHRS and CDR2 YFSETQ. The length of the CDR3 is 13 residues. The CDR3 region is CASSPYGSYEQYV. The CDR3 region has the DNA TGCGCCAGCAGCCCCTATGGGTCCTACGAGCAGTACGTC.

Regarding this clone: Other DNA sequences in the same sample also yield this CDR3. The rearrangement joins TRBV6-5 to TRBJ1-2, with D possibly matching TRBD1 (6 bases). Per germline, CDR1 MNHEY and CDR2 SVGAGI. The V end was cut by 6 bases, the J end by 4 bases, with 12 bases between. There are 13 residues in the CDR3. This chain's CDR3 is CASSSQGFYGYTF. For the CDR3, the DNA is TGTGCCAGCAGCTCACAGGGCTTCTATGGCTACACCTTC.